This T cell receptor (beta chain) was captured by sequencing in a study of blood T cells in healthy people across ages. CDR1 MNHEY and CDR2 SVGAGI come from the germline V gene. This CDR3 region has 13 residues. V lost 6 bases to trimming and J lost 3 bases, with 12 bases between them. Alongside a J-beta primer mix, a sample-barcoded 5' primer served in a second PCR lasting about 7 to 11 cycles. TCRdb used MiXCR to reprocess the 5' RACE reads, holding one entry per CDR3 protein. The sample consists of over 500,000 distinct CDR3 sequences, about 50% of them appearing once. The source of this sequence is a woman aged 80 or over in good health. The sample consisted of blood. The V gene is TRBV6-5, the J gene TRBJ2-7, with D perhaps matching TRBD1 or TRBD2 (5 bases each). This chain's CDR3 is CASSRGPLYEQYF. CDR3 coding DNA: TGTGCCAGCAGCCGGGGACCCCTCTACGAGCAGTACTTC.